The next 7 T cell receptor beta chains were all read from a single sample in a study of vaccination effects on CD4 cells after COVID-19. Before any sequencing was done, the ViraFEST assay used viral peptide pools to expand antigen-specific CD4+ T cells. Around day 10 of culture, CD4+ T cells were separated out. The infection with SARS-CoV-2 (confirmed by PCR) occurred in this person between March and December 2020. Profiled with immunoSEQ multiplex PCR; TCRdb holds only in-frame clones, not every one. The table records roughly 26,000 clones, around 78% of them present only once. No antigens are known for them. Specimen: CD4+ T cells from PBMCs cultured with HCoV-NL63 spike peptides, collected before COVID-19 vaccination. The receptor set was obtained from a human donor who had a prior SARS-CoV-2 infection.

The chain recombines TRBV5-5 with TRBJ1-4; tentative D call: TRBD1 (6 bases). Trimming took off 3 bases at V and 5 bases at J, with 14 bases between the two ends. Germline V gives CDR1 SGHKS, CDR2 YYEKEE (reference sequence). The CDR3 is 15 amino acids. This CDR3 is CASSSTGIENEKLFF. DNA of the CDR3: TGTGCCAGCAGCTCCACAGGGATTGAAAATGAAAAACTGTTTTTT.

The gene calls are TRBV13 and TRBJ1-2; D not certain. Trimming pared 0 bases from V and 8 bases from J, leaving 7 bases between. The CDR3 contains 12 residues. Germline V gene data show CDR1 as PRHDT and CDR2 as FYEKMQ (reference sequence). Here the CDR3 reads CASSLGGLGYTF. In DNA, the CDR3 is TGTGCCAGCAGCTTAGGAGGGCTCGGCTACACCTTC.

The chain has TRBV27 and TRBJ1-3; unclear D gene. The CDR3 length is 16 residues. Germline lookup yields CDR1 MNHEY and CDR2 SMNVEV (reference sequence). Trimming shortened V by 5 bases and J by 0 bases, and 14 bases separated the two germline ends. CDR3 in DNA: TGTGCCAGCAGTCCGATCTCGGCAGTCTCTGGAAACACCATATATTTT. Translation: CASSPISAVSGNTIYF.

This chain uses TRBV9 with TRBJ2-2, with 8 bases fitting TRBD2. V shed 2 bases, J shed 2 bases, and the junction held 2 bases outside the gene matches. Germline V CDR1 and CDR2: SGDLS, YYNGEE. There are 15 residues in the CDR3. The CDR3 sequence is CASSVAGGNTGELFF. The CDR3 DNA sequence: TGTGCCAGCAGCGTGGCGGGGGGTAACACCGGGGAGCTGTTTTTT.

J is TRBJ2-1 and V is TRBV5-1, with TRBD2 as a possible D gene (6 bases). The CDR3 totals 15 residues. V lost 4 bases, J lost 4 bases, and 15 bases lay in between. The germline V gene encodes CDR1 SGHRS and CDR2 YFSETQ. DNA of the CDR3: TGCGCCAGCAGCCCCTTGGCGGGAAGTTACAATGAGCAGTTCTTC. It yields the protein CASSPLAGSYNEQFF.

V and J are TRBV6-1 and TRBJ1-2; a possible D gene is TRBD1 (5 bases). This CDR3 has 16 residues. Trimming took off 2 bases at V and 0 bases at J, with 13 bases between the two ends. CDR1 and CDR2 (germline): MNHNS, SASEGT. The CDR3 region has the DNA TGTGCCAGCAGTGAAAGGGGAGTATTCCCTAACTATGGCTACACCTTC. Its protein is CASSERGVFPNYGYTF.

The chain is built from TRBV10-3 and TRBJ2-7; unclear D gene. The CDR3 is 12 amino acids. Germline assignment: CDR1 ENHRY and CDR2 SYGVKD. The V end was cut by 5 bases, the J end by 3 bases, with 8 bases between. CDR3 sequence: CAISSSGYEQYF. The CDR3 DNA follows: TGTGCCATCAGTTCGTCAGGCTACGAGCAGTACTTC.